What follows are 21 T cell receptor beta chains derived from one specimen sequenced in a study of a mutant IDH1 vaccine in newly diagnosed glioma. Data came from immunoSEQ multiplex PCR; TCRdb stores just in-frame clones and leaves some out. This table has fewer than 40,000 clones, approximately 92% appearing once. Time point reported: week 47, end of study. The investigators gave 300 ug of mutant IDH1 20-mer peptide in each vaccine dose, together with topical imiquimod. Their recognized antigens are unknown. The sequences come from PBMCs, collected from a glioma patient whose treatment included an IDH1 peptide vaccine. These receptors originate from a woman aged 40-49 years with glioma.

The rearrangement links TRBV7-9 to TRBJ1-2, with 7 bases identical to TRBD1. Losses at the gene ends were 4 bases for V and 2 bases for J; bases not matched to a gene: 7. The CDR3 totals 15 residues. Germline values: CDR1 SEHNR, CDR2 FQNEAQ (reference sequence). In nucleotides, the CDR3 is TGTGCCAGCAGCTCCGACGACAGGGCAAACTATGGCTACACCTTC. Protein product: CASSSDDRANYGYTF.

The rearrangement joins TRBV6-6 to TRBJ2-7; D is unresolved. The germline gives CDR1 MNHNY, CDR2 SVGAGI (reference sequence). V lost 6 bases to trimming and J lost 3 bases, with 12 bases between them. This CDR3 region has 13 residues. The CDR3 nucleotides read TGTGCCAGCAGGCCTCCCAACCTCTACGAGCAGTACTTC. This codes for CASRPPNLYEQYF.

This clone rates as medium-sized. The chain couples TRBV7-2 to TRBJ2-4, with 15 nucleotides matching TRBD2. Germline CDR1 SGHTA, CDR2 FQGNSA. The CDR3 totals 15 residues. Trimming removed 2 bases from V and 8 bases from J; junction bases left unmatched: 1. This chain's CDR3 is CASSLWTSGGDIQYF. The CDR3 DNA reads as TGTGCCAGCAGCTTATGGACTAGCGGGGGGGACATTCAGTACTTC.

V is TRBV25-1 and J is TRBJ1-1, with D uncertain. The CDR3 sequence is 15 residues long. V lost 1 base and J 1 base, leaving 10 bases between the germline ends. Germline lookup yields CDR1 MGHDK and CDR2 SYGVNS. The CDR3 DNA is TGTGCCAGCAGTGAATTCGAGACTTCGAACACTGAAGCTTTCTTT. Its translation is CASSEFETSNTEAFF.

This chain uses TRBV10-3 with TRBJ1-5; D remains unclear. CDR1 is ENHRY, CDR2 SYGVKD, per germline. Trimming shortened V by 0 bases and J by 0 bases, and 6 bases separated the two germline ends. CDR3 size: 15 residues. The chain's CDR3 is CAISESIRSNQPQHF. The CDR3 DNA reads TGTGCCATCAGTGAGTCGATCCGTAGCAATCAGCCCCAGCATTTT.

The chain has TRBV6-5 and TRBJ2-7; a weak D match, TRBD2 (6 bases). Trimming stripped 0 bases from V and 6 bases from J, with 18 bases between. Germline V CDR1 and CDR2: MNHEY, SVGAGI. CDR3 length equals 16 residues. In nucleotides, the CDR3 is TGTGCCAGCAGTTACTCGATGCGGGGCCCGAACCGCGAGCAGTACTTC. This sequence encodes CASSYSMRGPNREQYF.

This clone occurred a few times. The CDR3 DNA sequence: TGCGCCAGCAGCGTACGGGAGTTCCCCTACAATGAGCAGTTCTTC. As protein: CASSVREFPYNEQFF. The chain employs TRBV5-1 and TRBJ2-1; D is perhaps TRBD2 (6 bases). The CDR3 has 15 amino acids. V was cut by 4 bases and J by 2 bases, with 13 bases left in between. Germline CDR1 SGHRS, CDR2 YFSETQ.

This clone was picked up one time. The chain uses TRBV10-3 and TRBJ1-6; no clear D. The CDR3 sequence is 12 residues long. Looked up from germline, CDR1 is ENHRY and CDR2 is SYGVKD. Trimming pared 0 bases from V and 9 bases from J, leaving 3 bases between. The CDR3 sequence is CAISESTSPLHF. Here the CDR3 DNA reads TGTGCCATCAGTGAGTCGACTTCACCCCTCCACTTT.

The rearrangement uses TRBV6-6 and TRBJ2-2; perhaps D is TRBD1 or TRBD2 (5 bases each). The V end was cut by 5 bases, the J end by 4 bases, with 14 bases between. The CDR3 extends over 15 amino acids. Germline V CDR1 and CDR2: MNHNY, SVGAGI (reference sequence). The DNA for the CDR3 is TGTGCCAGCAGTGTAGGGGCTGGAGGCACCGGGGAGCTGTTTTTT. Protein product: CASSVGAGGTGELFF.

Only a few counts were recorded for this clone. V gene TRBV4-2 combines with J gene TRBJ2-5; 10 nucleotides match TRBD2. The CDR3 runs to 17 residues. CDR1 and CDR2 (germline): LGHNA, YNFKEQ. Losses at the gene ends were 1 base for V and 2 bases for J; bases not matched to a gene: 7. The CDR3 protein is CASSQASSSGGQETQYF. The CDR3 DNA is TGTGCCAGCAGCCAAGCCTCCTCTAGCGGGGGACAAGAGACCCAGTACTTC.

The rearrangement uses TRBV6-1 and TRBJ1-1, with D perhaps matching TRBD1 (5 bases). V lost 2 bases and J 2 bases, leaving 9 bases between the germline ends. Looked up from germline, CDR1 is MNHNS and CDR2 is SASEGT. CDR3 length: 14 amino acids. CDR3 DNA: TGTGCCAGCAGTGAACACCGGGGCAACACTGAAGCTTTCTTT. It specifies CASSEHRGNTEAFF.

This chain uses TRBV5-1 with TRBJ2-3, with no clear D. V shed 0 bases and J shed 6 bases, with 20 bases lying between them. The length of the CDR3 is 17 residues. CDR1 is SGHRS and CDR2 is YFSETQ in the germline V gene. The CDR3 reads CASSLGSGPPILDTQYF. In DNA form, the CDR3 reads TGCGCCAGCAGCTTGGGGTCCGGACCTCCTATCCTGGATACGCAGTATTTT.

J is TRBJ1-1 and V is TRBV6-5; D remains unclear. The V end was cut by 6 bases, the J end by 5 bases, with 7 bases between. The CDR3 totals 11 residues. Looked up from germline, CDR1 is MNHEY and CDR2 is SVGAGI. The CDR3 region is CASRGYTEAFF. The CDR3 DNA follows: TGTGCCAGCAGGGGATATACTGAAGCTTTCTTT.

J is TRBJ2-4 and V is TRBV6-1; no reliable D call. Germline CDR1 and CDR2: MNHNS and SASEGT. Deletions cut 6 bases from V and 6 bases from J, with 18 bases between. This CDR3 region has 15 residues. CDR3 loop: CASREKTAGANIQYF. DNA for the CDR3: TGTGCCAGCAGGGAGAAGACGGCCGGAGCAAACATTCAGTACTTC.

Turning to this clone: The junction does not match germline at one end; this may be a read error. The chain carries TRBV7-7 and TRBJ1-6, with D maybe TRBD1 (5 bases). The CDR3 covers 13 residues. Germline assignment: CDR1 SSHAT and CDR2 FNYEAQ (reference sequence). CDR3 amino acids: CASSLGRDSPLHF. The CDR3 DNA reads as TGTGCTAGCAGCTTGGGCCGGGACTCACCCCTCCACTTT.

This chain connects TRBV2 to TRBJ2-7; D is perhaps TRBD2 (7 bases). V gave up 6 bases and J gave up 0 bases, with 18 bases separating them. The CDR3 contains 16 residues. Germline values: CDR1 SNHLY, CDR2 FYNNEI. The CDR3 region has the DNA TGTGCCAGCAGGGACTTTAGGGGGGGTGTCTCCTACGAGCAGTACTTC. It yields the protein CASRDFRGGVSYEQYF.

The rearrangement links TRBV4-1 to TRBJ1-5; TRBD1 matches at 7 bases. V was pared by 3 bases and J by 3 bases, with 5 bases of the junction left unmatched. Germline V gene data show CDR1 as MGHRA and CDR2 as YSYEKL. The CDR3 has 15 amino acids. The chain's CDR3 is CASSQQGTVNQPQHF. DNA for the CDR3: TGCGCCAGCAGCCAGCAAGGGACAGTCAATCAGCCCCAGCATTTT.

The J gene is TRBJ1-2, the V gene TRBV6-5, with D perhaps matching TRBD1 (6 bases). This CDR3 contains 14 residues. V shed 4 bases and J shed 5 bases, with 14 bases lying between them. Germline-derived CDR1 and CDR2 are MNHEY and SVGAGI. The CDR3 reads CASSSYGQLYGYTF. CDR3 coding DNA: TGTGCCAGCAGTTCCTACGGACAGCTTTATGGCTACACCTTC.

V is TRBV9 and J is TRBJ1-1; D call uncertain. Trimming left V 0 bases short and J 1 base short, with 10 bases between. This CDR3 has 15 residues. Germline CDR1 reads SGDLS; CDR2 reads YYNGEE. The CDR3 loop is CASSVAPIGNTEAFF. In DNA form, the CDR3 reads TGTGCCAGCAGCGTAGCCCCAATAGGGAACACTGAAGCTTTCTTT.

This clone has just one count. The chain has TRBV5-1 and TRBJ2-7, with no clear D. This CDR3 has 12 amino acids. The germline CDR1 and CDR2 sequences are SGHRS and YFSETQ. Trimming shortened V by 4 bases and J by 4 bases, and 9 bases separated the two germline ends. CDR3 protein: CASSHDRYEQYF. The CDR3 nucleotides read TGCGCCAGCAGCCACGATAGATACGAGCAGTACTTC.

Only a few counts were recorded for this clone. The V and J genes are TRBV6-1 and TRBJ2-7, with D maybe TRBD1 (6 bases). CDR3 size: 13 residues. CDR1 is MNHNS and CDR2 is SASEGT in the germline V gene. Trimming removed 1 base from V and 3 bases from J, with 7 bases in between. CDR3 bases: TGTGCCAGCAGTGAAGGGACAGACTACGAGCAGTACTTC. This codes for CASSEGTDYEQYF.